The clone carrying this T cell receptor (beta chain) was counted ten times or more. The germline V and J ends were trimmed by 7 bases and 9 bases, with 16 bases remaining between them. The germline CDR1 and CDR2 sequences are MNHEY and SMNVEV (reference sequence). The CDR3 has 14 residues. Sample time point: longitudinal time-point 2. This record comes from a study of neurological immune-mediated disorders. TCRdb passed the 5' RACE reads through MiXCR, listing each CDR3 protein once. The sample yields roughly 60,000 distinct CDR3 sequences, nearly 10% seen once. The chain links TRBV27 to TRBJ1-6; D call uncertain. The sequencing input was PBMCs. The TCR sequence derives from a man aged 30 to 45 in good health. CDR3: CASTQWPIASPLHF. Here the CDR3 DNA reads TGTGCCAGCACCCAGTGGCCAATAGCTTCACCCCTCCACTTT.